A single sample is the source of the 8 T cell receptor beta chains below, sequenced in a study of post-analysis software for immune sequencing data. Overall study findings and caveats: Patients used about five TRBV segments, including TRBV5-6, TRBV5-1 and TRBV20-1, more often than controls.

No antigens are known for them. The TCR beta cDNA libraries contained unique molecular identifiers. Via MiXCR, TCRdb re-called the PCR reads, giving one row per CDR3 protein. Counted here are about 770,000 distinct CDR3 sequences, under 60% occurring once; the ten biggest clones make up approximately 4.4%. Sample: blood. These receptors all stem from a girl aged 5-17 years with multiple sclerosis.

V is TRBV4-3 and J is TRBJ1-2, with D uncertain. V shed 1 base and J shed 4 bases, with 13 bases lying between them. This CDR3 spans 15 amino acids. In germline, CDR1 is LGHNA, CDR2 YSLEER. The CDR3 protein is CASSQASWGGYGYTF. CDR3 coding DNA: TGCGCCAGCAGCCAAGCGAGCTGGGGTGGCTATGGCTACACCTTC.

The rearrangement joins TRBV9 to TRBJ2-1; 8 bases agree with TRBD2. V was pared by 4 bases and J by 7 bases, with 10 bases of the junction left unmatched. Looked up from germline, CDR1 is SGDLS and CDR2 is YYNGEE. The length of the CDR3 is 15 residues. CDR3 region: CASSPTSADWNEQFF. The CDR3 region has the DNA TGTGCCAGCAGCCCGACTAGCGCGGATTGGAATGAGCAGTTCTTC.

This chain connects TRBV11-2 to TRBJ2-3; TRBD2 agrees at 7 bases. The CDR3 is 18 residues long. V lost 0 bases, J lost 1 base, and 10 bases stayed unmatched. Germline CDR1 reads SGHAT; CDR2 reads FQNNGV. The CDR3: CASSLDGANRGGTDTQYF. In DNA form, the CDR3 reads TGTGCCAGCAGCTTAGATGGGGCCAACCGGGGGGGCACAGATACGCAGTATTTT.

This clonotype was detected only a few times. The gene calls are TRBV5-1 and TRBJ2-1; 7 bases fit TRBD2. J gave up 9 bases and V 3 bases, and 9 bases lay outside the gene matches. Germline CDR1 reads SGHRS; CDR2 reads YFSETQ. CDR3 length equals 14 residues. The CDR3 region has the DNA TGCGCCAGCAGCTCGAGGGCGGGAGAAGGTGAGCAGTTCTTC. Translating gives CASSSRAGEGEQFF.

This chain joins TRBV29-1 and TRBJ2-2; TRBD2 agrees at 8 bases. Germline CDR1 reads SQVTM; CDR2 reads ANQGSEA. This CDR3 comprises 15 residues. V was pared by 7 bases and J by 2 bases, with 9 bases of the junction left unmatched. The chain's CDR3 is CSAGAAGVNTGELFF. The CDR3 nucleotides read TGCAGCGCTGGGGCAGCGGGAGTTAACACCGGGGAGCTGTTTTTT.

The gene calls are TRBV5-1 and TRBJ1-1, with no clear D. Germline V CDR1 and CDR2: SGHRS, YFSETQ. This CDR3 has 14 residues. The V gene lost 4 bases and the J gene lost 1 base, with 11 bases spanning the gap. The chain's CDR3 is CASSPIDPNTEAFF. The CDR3 DNA sequence: TGCGCCAGCAGCCCGATCGATCCGAACACTGAAGCTTTCTTT.

The chain joins TRBV7-4 to TRBJ2-7; D is possibly TRBD2 (6 bases). This CDR3 is 15 amino acids long. V shed 2 bases and J shed 1 base, with 12 bases lying between them. Germline V gene data show CDR1 as SGHVT and CDR2 as SQSDAQ. The CDR3 here is CASSLISTSSYEQYF. The CDR3, as DNA: TGTGCCAGCAGCTTAATCTCGACTAGTTCCTACGAGCAGTACTTC.

This clonotype was found once. The rearrangement joins TRBV29-1 to TRBJ2-1; no firm D call. The CDR3 covers 15 residues. V lost 2 bases and J 0 bases, leaving 11 bases between the germline ends. Germline CDR1 SQVTM, CDR2 ANQGSEA. CDR3 DNA sequence: TGCAGCGTTGAATTACGCCTGAGCTCCTACAATGAGCAGTTCTTC. Its protein product is CSVELRLSSYNEQFF.